This T cell receptor (beta chain) came from a study of shared clonotypes between healthy human individuals. Turning to the study itself: The donors, two women and three men, were aged 18 to 49.

Findings and limits, study-wide: At large depth, rarefaction still showed sorted-subset sequencing to be incomplete.

Germline-derived CDR1 and CDR2 are SNHLY and FYNNEI. With V trimmed by 7 bases and J by 2 bases, 9 bases remained unmatched. This CDR3 region has 16 residues. Some clones are missing from TCRdb's copy, which holds only in-frame ones; the method was immunoSEQ multiplex PCR. There are 1 million to 1.2 million clones in the sample; 60% to 85% occur only once, and approximately 0.9% lies in the top ten. Both subsets, CD45RA+ naive and CD45RA-negative memory, were split from the CD4+ cells. A note on this clone: Antigen: not known.

Sequencing was carried out using memory CD4+ T cells from PBMCs. The sample's subset: CD45RA-negative fraction. This clonotype was sampled from a man aged 18 to 35 in good health. Some clones in this sample may be carry-over from other donors' samples. The gene calls are TRBV2 and TRBJ2-3; 10 bases are a match to TRBD2. As DNA, the CDR3 is TGTGCCAGCACCGTGGAACTAGCGGGGTCCACAGATACGCAGTATTTT. This gives the protein CASTVELAGSTDTQYF.